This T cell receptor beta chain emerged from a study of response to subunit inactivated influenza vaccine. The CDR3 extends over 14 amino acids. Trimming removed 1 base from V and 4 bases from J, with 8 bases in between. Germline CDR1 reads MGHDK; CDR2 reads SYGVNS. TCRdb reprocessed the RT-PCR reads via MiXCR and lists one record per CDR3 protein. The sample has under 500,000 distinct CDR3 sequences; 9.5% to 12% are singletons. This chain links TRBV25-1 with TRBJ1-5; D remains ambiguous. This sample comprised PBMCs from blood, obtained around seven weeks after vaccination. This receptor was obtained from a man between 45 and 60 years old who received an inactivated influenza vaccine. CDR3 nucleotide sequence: TGTGCCAGCAGTGAATTTCGGGATAATCAGCCCCAGCATTTT. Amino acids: CASSEFRDNQPQHF.